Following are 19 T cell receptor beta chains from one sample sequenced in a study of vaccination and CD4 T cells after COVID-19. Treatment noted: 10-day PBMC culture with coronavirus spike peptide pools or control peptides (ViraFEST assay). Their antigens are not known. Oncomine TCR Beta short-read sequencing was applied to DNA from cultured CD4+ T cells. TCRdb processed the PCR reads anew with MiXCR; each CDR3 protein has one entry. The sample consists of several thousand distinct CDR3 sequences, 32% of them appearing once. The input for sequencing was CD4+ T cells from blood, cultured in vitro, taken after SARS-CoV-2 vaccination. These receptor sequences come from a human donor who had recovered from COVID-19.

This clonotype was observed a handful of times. The CDR3 DNA reads as TGCAGTGCCCGCCCAGGGACTAGCGGGGGCTACGAGCAGTACTTC. The encoded protein is CSARPGTSGGYEQYF. This chain connects TRBV20-1 to TRBJ2-7, with TRBD2 matching over 14 bases. Trimming cost V 6 bases and J 3 bases; bases outside gene matches: 7. Germline V gives CDR1 DFQATT, CDR2 SNEGSKA (reference sequence). The length of the CDR3 is 15 residues.

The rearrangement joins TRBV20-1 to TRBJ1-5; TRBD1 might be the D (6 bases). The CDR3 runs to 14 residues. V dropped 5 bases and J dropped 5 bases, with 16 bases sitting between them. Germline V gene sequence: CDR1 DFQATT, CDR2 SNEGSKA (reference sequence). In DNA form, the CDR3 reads TGCAGTGCTCTACGTGGGGGGCCGGATCAGCCCCAGCATTTT. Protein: CSALRGGPDQPQHF.

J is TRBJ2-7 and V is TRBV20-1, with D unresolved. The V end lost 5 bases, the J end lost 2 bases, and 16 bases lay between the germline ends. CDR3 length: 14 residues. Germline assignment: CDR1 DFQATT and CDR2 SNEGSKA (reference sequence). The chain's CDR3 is CSAVLTTAPYEQYF. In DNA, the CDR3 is TGCAGTGCTGTCCTGACAACGGCTCCCTACGAGCAGTACTTC.

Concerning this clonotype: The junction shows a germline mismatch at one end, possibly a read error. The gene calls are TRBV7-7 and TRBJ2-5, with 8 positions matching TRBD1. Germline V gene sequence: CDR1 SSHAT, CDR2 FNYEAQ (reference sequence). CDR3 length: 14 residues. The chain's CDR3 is CASSLTGGQETQYF. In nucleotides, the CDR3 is TGTGCTAGCAGCTTAACAGGGGGCCAAGAGACCCAGTACTTC.

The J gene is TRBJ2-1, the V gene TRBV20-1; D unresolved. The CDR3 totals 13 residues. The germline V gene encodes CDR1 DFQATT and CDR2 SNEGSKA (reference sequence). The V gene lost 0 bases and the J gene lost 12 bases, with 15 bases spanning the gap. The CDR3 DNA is TGCAGTGCTAGAGAAGGAACCGTACTGGGGCAGTTCTTC. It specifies CSAREGTVLGQFF.

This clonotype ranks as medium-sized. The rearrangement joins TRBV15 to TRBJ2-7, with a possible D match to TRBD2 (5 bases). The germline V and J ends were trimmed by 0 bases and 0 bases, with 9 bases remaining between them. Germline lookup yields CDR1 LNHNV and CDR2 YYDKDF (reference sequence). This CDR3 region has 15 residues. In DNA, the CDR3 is TGTGCCACCAGCAGAGAGGGAGACCCCTCCTACGAGCAGTACTTC. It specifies CATSREGDPSYEQYF.

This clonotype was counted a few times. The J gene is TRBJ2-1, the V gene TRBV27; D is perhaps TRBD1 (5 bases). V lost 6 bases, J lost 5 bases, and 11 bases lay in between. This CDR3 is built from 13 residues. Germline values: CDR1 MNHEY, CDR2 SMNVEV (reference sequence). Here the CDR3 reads CASRNSDNNEQFF. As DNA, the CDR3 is TGTGCCAGCAGGAATTCGGACAACAATGAGCAGTTCTTC.

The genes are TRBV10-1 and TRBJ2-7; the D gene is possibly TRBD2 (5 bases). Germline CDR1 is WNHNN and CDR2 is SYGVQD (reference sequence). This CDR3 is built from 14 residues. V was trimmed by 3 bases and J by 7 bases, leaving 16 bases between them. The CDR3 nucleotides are TGCGCCAGCAGTGATTCTTGGGCTAGCCCTGAGCAGTACTTC. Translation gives CASSDSWASPEQYF.

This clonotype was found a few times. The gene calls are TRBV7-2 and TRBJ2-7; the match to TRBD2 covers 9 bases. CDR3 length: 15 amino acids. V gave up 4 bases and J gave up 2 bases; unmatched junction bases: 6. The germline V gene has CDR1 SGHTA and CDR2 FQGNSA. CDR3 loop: CASSSRAGGTYEQYF. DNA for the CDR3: TGTGCCAGCAGCTCCAGGGCGGGAGGGACCTACGAGCAGTACTTC.

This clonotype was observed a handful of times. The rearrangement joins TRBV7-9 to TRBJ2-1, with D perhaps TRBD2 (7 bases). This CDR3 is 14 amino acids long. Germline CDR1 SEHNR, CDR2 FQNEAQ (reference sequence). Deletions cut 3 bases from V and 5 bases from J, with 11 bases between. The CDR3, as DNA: TGTGCCAGCAGCTTCCGAGGGGGGGACAATGAGCAGTTCTTC. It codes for CASSFRGGDNEQFF.

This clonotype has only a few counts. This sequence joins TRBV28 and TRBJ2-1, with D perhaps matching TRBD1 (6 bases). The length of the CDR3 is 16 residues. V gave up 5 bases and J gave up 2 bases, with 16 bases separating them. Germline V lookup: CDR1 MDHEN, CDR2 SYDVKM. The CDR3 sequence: CASSPRQGTTYNEQFF. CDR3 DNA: TGTGCCAGCAGTCCCAGGCAGGGGACAACCTACAATGAGCAGTTCTTC. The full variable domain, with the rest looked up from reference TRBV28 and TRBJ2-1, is DVKVTQSSRYLVKRTGEKVFLECVQDMDHENMFWYRQDPGLGLRLIYFSYDVKMKEKGDIPEGYSVSREKKERFSLILESASTNQTSMYLCASSPRQGTTYNEQFFGPGTRLTVL.

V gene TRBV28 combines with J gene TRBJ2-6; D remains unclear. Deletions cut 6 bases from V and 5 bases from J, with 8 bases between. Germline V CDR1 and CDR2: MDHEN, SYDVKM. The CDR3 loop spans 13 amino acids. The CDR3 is CASSRVWANVLTF. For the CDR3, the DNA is TGTGCCAGCAGCCGTGTTTGGGCCAACGTCCTGACTTTC.

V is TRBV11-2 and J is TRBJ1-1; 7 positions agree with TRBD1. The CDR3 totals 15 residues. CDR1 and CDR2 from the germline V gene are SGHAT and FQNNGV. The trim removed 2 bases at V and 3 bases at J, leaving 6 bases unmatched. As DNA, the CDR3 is TGTGCCAGCAGCTTAACGGGAGGGGGCTACACTGAAGCTTTCTTT. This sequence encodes CASSLTGGGYTEAFF.

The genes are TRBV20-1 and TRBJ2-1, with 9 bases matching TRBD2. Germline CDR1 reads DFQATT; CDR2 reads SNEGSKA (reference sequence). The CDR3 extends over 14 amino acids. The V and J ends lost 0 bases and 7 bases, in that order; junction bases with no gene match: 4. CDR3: CSAREGGRVNEQFF. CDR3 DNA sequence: TGCAGTGCTAGAGAGGGCGGGAGGGTAAATGAGCAGTTCTTC.

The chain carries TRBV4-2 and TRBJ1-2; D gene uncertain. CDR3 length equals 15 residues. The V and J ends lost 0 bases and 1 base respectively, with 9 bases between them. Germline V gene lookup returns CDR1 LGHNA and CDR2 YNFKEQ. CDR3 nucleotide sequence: TGTGCCAGCAGCCAAGATTTACACGGTAACTATGGCTACACCTTC. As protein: CASSQDLHGNYGYTF.

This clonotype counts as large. This CDR3 is CASSRRGLAGGETQYF. The CDR3 DNA sequence: TGTGCCAGCAGCCGCCGGGGACTAGCGGGTGGAGAGACCCAGTACTTC. This chain connects TRBV7-8 to TRBJ2-5, with 12 bases aligning to TRBD2. Germline lookup yields CDR1 SGHVS and CDR2 FQNEAQ. The CDR3 totals 16 residues. Trimming cost V 5 bases and J 4 bases; bases outside gene matches: 8.

The CDR3 DNA follows: TGTGCCAGCAGTGGAGGACAGGAGGGCACTGAAGCTTTCTTT. It specifies CASSGGQEGTEAFF. The chain combines TRBV6-1 with TRBJ1-1; 7 bases map to TRBD1. This CDR3 is built from 14 residues. After removal of 4 bases from V and 4 bases from J, the junction contained 6 bases not matched to a gene. Germline CDR1 and CDR2: MNHNS and SASEGT.

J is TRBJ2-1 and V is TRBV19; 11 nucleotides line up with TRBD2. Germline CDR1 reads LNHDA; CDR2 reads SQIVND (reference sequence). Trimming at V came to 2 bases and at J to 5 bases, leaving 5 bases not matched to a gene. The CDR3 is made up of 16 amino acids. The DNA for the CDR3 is TGTGCCAGTAGTATACGACTAGCGGGACTAGACAATGAGCAGTTCTTC. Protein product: CASSIRLAGLDNEQFF.

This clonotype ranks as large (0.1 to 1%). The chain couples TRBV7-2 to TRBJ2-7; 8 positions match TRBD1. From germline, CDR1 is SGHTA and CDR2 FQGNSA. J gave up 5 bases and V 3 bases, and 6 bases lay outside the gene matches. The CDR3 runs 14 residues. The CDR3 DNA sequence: TGTGCCAGCAGCTTGACAGGGGCGGGCGACGAGCAGTACTTC. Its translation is CASSLTGAGDEQYF.